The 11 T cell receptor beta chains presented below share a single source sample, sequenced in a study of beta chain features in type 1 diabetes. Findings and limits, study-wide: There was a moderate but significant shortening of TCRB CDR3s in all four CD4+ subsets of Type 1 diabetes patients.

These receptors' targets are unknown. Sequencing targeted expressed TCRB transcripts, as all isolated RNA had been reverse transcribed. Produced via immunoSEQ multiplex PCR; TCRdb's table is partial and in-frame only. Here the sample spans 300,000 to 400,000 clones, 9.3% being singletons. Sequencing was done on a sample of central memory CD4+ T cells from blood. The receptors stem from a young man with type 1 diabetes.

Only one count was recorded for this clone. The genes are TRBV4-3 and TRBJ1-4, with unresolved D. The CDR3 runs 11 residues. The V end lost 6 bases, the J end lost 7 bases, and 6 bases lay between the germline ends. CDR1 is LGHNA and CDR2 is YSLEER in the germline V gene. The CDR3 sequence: CASSSGEKLFF. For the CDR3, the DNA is TGCGCCAGCAGTTCGGGTGAAAAACTGTTTTTT.

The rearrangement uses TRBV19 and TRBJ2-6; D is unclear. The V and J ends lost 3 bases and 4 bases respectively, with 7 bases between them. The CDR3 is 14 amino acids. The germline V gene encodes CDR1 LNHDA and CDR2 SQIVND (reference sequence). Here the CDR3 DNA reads TGTGCCAGTAGTATGAGGACCGGGGCCAACGTCCTGACTTTC. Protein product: CASSMRTGANVLTF. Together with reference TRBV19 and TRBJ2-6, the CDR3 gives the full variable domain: DGGITQSPKYLFRKEGQNVTLSCEQNLNHDAMYWYRQDPGQGLRLIYYSQIVNDFQKGDIAEGYSVSREKKESFPLTVTSAQKNPTAFYLCASSMRTGANVLTFGAGSRLTVL.

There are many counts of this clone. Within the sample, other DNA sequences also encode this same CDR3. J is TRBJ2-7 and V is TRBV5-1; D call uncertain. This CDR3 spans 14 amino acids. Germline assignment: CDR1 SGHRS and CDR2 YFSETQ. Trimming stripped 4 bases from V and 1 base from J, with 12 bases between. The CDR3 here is CASSPTPASYEQYF. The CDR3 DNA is TGCGCCAGCAGCCCAACACCAGCGTCCTACGAGCAGTACTTC. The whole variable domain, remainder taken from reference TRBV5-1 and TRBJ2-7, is KAGVTQTPRYLIKTRGQQVTLSCSPISGHRSVSWYQQTPGQGLQFLFEYFSETQRNKGNFPGRFSGRQFSNSRSEMNVSTLELGDSALYLCASSPTPASYEQYFGPGTRLTVT.

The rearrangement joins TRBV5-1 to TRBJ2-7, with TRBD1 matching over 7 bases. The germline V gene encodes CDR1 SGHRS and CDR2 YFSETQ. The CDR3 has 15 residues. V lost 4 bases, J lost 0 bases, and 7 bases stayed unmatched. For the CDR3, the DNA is TGCGCCAGCAGCCCGGGACAGAGAAGCTCCTACGAGCAGTACTTC. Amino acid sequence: CASSPGQRSSYEQYF. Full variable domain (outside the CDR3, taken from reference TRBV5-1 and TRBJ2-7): KAGVTQTPRYLIKTRGQQVTLSCSPISGHRSVSWYQQTPGQGLQFLFEYFSETQRNKGNFPGRFSGRQFSNSRSEMNVSTLELGDSALYLCASSPGQRSSYEQYFGPGTRLTVT.

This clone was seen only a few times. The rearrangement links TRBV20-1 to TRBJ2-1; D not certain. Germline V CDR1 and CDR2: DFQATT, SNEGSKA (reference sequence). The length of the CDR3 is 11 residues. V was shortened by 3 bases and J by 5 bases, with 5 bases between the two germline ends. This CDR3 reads CSASSNNEQFF. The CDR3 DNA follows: TGCAGTGCTAGTTCAAACAATGAGCAGTTCTTC.

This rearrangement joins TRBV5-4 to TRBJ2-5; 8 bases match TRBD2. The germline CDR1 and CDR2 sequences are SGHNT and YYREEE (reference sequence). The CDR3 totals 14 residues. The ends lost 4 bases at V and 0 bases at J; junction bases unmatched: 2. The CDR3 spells CASSLAGNQETQYF. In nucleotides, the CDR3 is TGTGCCAGCAGCCTAGCGGGCAACCAAGAGACCCAGTACTTC.

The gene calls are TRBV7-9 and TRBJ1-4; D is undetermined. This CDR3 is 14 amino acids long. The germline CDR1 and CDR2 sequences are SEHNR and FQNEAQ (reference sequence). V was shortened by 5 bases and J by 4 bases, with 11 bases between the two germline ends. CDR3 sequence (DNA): TGTGCCAGCAGCCAACAGTCGGATAATGAAAAACTGTTTTTT. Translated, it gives CASSQQSDNEKLFF.

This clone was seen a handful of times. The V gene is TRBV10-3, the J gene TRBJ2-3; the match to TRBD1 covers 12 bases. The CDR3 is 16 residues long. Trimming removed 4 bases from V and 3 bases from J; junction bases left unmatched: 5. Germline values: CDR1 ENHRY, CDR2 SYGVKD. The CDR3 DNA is TGTGCCATCAGTGGGGGACAGGGGGCGTCGACAGATACGCAGTATTTT. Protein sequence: CAISGGQGASTDTQYF.

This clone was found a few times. The CDR3 DNA sequence: TGTGCCAGCTCACGGACTAGCGGGGGTTTCGCAGATACGCAGTATTTT. This encodes CASSRTSGGFADTQYF. The chain uses TRBV18 and TRBJ2-3; 13 bases align to TRBD2. This CDR3 is 16 amino acids long. CDR1 is KGHSH and CDR2 is LQKENI in the germline V gene. V was clipped by 4 bases and J by 4 bases; unmatched bases: 5.

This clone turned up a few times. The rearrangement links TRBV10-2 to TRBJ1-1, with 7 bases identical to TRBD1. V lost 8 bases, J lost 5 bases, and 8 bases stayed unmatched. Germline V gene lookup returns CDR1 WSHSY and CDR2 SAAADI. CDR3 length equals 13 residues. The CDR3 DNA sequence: TGCGCCAGCCGAGGACAGGTCGGAACTGAAGCTTTCTTT. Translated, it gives CASRGQVGTEAFF.

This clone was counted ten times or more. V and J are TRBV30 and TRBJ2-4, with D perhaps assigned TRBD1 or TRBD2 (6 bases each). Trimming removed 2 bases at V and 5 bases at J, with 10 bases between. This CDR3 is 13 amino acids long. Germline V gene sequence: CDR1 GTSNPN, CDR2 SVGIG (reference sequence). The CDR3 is CAWSRGRQNIQYF. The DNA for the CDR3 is TGTGCCTGGAGTAGGGGGAGGCAAAACATTCAGTACTTC.